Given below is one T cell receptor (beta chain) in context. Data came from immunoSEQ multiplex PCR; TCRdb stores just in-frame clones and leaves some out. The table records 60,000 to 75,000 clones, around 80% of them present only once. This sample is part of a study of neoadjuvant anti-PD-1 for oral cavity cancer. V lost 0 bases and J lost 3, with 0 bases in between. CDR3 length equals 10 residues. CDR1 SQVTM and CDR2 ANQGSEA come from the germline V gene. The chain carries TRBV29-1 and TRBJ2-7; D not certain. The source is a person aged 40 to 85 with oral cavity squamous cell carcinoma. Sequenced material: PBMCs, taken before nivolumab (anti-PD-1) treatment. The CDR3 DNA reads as TGCAGCGTTGAAGACTACGAGCAGTACTTC. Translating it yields CSVEDYEQYF.